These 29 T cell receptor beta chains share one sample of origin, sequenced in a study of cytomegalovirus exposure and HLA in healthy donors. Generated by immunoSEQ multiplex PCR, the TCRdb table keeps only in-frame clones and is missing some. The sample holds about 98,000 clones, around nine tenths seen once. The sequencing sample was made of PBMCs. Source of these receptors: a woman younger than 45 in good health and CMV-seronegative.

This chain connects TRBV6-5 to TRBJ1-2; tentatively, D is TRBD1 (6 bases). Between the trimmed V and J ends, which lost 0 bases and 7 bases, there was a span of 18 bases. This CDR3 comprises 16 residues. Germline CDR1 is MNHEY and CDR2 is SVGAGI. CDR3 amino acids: CASSYSMITGTFGYTF. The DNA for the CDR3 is TGTGCCAGCAGTTACTCGATGATAACAGGGACCTTTGGCTACACCTTC.

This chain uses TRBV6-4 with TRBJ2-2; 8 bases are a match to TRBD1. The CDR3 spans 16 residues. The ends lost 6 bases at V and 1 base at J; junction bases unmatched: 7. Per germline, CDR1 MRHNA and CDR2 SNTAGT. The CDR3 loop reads CASRRAGTGNTGELFF. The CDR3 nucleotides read TGTGCCAGCAGACGGGCTGGGACAGGGAACACCGGGGAGCTGTTTTTT.

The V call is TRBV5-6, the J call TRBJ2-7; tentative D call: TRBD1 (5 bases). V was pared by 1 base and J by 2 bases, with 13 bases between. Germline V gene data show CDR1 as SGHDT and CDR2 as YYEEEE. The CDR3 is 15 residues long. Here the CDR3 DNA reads TGTGCCAGCAGCTTGTGGGGTTACAGGACCTACGAGCAGTACTTC. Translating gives CASSLWGYRTYEQYF.

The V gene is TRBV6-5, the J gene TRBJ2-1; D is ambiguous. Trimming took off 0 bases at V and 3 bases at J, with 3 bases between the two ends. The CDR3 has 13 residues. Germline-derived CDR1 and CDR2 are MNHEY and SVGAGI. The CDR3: CASSYSYYNEQFF. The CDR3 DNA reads TGTGCCAGCAGTTACTCCTACTACAATGAGCAGTTCTTC.

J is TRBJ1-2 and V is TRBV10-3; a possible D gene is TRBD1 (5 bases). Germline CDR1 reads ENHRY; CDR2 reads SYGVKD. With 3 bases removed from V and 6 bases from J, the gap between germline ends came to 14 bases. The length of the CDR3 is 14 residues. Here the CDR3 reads CAISERRGEDGYTF. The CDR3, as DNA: TGTGCCATCAGTGAAAGGAGGGGAGAGGATGGCTACACCTTC.

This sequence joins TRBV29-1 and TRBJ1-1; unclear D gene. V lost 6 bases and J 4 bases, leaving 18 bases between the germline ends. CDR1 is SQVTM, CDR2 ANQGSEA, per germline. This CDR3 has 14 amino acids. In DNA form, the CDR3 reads TGCAGCGTGGGGTCTAAGTTGGGGAGCACTGAAGCTTTCTTT. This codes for CSVGSKLGSTEAFF.

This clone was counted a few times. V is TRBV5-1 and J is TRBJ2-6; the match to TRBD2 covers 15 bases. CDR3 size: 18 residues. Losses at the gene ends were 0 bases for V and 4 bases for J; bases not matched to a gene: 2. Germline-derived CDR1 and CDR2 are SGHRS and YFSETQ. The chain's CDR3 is CASSLGTSGRGGANVLTF. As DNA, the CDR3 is TGCGCCAGCAGCTTGGGGACTAGCGGGAGGGGCGGGGCCAACGTCCTGACTTTC.

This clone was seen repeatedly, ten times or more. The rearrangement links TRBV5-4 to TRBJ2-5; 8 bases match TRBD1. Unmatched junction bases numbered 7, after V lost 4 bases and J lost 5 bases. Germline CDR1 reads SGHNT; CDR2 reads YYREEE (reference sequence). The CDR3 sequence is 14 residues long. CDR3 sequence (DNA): TGTGCCAGCAGCCGGGACAGGACGTCGGAGACCCAGTACTTC. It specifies CASSRDRTSETQYF.

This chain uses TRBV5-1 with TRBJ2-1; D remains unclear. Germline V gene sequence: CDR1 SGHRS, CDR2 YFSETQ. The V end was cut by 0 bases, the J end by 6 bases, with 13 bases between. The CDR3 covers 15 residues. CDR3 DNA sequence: TGCGCCAGCAGCTTGGAAGCCCCCCCTGTCAATGAGCAGTTCTTC. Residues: CASSLEAPPVNEQFF.

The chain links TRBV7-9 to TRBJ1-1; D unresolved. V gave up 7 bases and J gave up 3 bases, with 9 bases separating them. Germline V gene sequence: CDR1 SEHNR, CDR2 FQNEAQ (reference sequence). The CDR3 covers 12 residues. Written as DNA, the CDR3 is TGTGCCAGCATAGGGAGTTACACTGAAGCTTTCTTT. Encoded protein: CASIGSYTEAFF.

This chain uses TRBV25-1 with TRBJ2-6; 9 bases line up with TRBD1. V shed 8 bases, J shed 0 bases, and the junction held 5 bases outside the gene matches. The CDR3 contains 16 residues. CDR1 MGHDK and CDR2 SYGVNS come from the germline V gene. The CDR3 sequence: CASSGQGGSGANVLTF. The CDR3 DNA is TGTGCCAGCTCGGGACAGGGTGGCTCTGGGGCCAACGTCCTGACTTTC.

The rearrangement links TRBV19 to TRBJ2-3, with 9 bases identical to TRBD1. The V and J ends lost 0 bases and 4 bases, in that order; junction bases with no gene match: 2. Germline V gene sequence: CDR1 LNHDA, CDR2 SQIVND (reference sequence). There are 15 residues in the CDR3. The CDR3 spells CASSIEGTGSDTQYF. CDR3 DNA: TGTGCCAGTAGTATAGAAGGGACAGGGTCAGATACGCAGTATTTT.

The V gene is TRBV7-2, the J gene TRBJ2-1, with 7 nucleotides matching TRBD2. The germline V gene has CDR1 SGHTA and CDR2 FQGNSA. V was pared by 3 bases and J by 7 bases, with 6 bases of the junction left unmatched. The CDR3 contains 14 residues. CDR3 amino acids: CASSFVGGRNEQFF. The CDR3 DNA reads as TGTGCCAGCAGCTTCGTGGGAGGGAGAAATGAGCAGTTCTTC.

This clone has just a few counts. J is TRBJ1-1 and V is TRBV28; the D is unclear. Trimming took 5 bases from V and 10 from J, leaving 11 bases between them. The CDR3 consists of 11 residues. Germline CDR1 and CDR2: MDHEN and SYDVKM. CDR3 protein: CASSNPAGAFF. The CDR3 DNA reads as TGTGCCAGCAGTAACCCGGCGGGAGCTTTCTTT.

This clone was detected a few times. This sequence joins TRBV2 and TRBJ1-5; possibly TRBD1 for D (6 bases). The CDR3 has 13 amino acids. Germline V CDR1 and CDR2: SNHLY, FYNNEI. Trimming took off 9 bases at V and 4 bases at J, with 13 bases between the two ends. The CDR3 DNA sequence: TGTGCCAGTCGGACAGAAGGGAATCAGCCCCAGCATTTT. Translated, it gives CASRTEGNQPQHF.

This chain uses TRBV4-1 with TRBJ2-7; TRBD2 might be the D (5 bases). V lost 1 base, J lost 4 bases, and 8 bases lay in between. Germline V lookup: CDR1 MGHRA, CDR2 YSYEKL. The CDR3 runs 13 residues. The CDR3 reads CASSQGSGYEQYF. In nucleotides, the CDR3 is TGCGCCAGCAGCCAAGGGTCGGGGTACGAGCAGTACTTC.

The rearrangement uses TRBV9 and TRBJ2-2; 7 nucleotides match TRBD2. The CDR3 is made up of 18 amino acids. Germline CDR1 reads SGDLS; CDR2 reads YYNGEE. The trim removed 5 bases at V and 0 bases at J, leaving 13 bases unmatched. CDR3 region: CASRGSGLRRSNTGELFF. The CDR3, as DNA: TGTGCCAGCAGGGGATCGGGACTACGCCGATCGAACACCGGGGAGCTGTTTTTT.

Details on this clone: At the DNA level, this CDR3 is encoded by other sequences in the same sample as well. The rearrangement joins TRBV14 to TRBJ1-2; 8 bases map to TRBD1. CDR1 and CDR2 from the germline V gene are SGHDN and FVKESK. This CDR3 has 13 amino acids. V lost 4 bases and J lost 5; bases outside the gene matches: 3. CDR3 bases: TGTGCCAGCAGCCGGGACAGGAGTTATGGCTACACCTTC. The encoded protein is CASSRDRSYGYTF.

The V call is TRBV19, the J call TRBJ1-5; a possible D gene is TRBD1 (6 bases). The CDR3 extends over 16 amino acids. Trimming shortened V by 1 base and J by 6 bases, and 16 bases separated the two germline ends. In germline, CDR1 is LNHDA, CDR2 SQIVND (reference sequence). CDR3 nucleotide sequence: TGTGCCAGTAGTATAGCACCAGGGGCGCATAGTCAGCCCCAGCATTTT. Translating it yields CASSIAPGAHSQPQHF.

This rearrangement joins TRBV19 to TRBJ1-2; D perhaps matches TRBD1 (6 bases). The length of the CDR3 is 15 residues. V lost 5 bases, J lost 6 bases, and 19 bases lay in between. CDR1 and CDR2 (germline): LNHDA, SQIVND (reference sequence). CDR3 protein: CASSAQGFASNGYTF. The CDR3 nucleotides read TGTGCCAGTAGTGCCCAGGGGTTTGCCTCAAATGGCTACACCTTC.

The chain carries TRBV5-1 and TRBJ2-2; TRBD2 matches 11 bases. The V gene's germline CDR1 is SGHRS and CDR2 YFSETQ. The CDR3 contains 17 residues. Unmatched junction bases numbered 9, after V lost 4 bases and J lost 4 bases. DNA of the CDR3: TGCGCCAGCAGCCCGCCCACTAGCGGGAGTGTCACCGGGGAGCTGTTTTTT. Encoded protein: CASSPPTSGSVTGELFF.

The CDR3 is CASSETGYTEAFF. The CDR3 DNA sequence: TGTGCCAGCTCAGAGACAGGGTACACTGAAGCTTTCTTT. This chain joins TRBV27 and TRBJ1-1; 7 positions agree with TRBD1. Trimming removed 8 bases from V and 3 bases from J; junction bases left unmatched: 6. The CDR3 length is 13 residues. Germline CDR1 MNHEY, CDR2 SMNVEV (reference sequence).

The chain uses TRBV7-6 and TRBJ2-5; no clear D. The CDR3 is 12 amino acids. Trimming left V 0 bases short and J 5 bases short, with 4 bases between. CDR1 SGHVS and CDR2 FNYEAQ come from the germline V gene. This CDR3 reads CASSLARETQYF. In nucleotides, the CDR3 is TGTGCCAGCAGCTTAGCGCGGGAGACCCAGTACTTC.

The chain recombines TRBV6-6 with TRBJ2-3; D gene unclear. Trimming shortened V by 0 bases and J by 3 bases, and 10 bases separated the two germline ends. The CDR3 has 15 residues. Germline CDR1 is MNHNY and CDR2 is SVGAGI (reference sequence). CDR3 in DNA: TGTGCCAGCAGTTACTCGACGCAGGCGACAGATACGCAGTATTTT. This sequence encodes CASSYSTQATDTQYF.

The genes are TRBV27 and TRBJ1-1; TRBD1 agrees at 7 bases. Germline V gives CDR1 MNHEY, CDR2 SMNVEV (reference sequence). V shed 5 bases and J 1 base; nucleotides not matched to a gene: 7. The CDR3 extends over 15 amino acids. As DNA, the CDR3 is TGTGCCAGCAGTAAGTTCCAGGGGGGGAACACTGAAGCTTTCTTT. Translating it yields CASSKFQGGNTEAFF.

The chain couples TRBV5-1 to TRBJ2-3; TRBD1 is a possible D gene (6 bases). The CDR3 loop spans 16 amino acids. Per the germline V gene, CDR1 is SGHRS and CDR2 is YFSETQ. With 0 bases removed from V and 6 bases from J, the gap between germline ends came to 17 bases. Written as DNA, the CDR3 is TGCGCCAGCAGCTTGGATTGGGGCAGGGGTGGTGATACGCAGTATTTT. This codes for CASSLDWGRGGDTQYF.

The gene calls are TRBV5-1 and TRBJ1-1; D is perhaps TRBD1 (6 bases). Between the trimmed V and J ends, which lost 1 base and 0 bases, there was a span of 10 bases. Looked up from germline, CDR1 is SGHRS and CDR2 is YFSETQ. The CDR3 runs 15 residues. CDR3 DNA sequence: TGCGCCAGCAGCTTGACGGGACACTTGAACACTGAAGCTTTCTTT. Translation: CASSLTGHLNTEAFF.

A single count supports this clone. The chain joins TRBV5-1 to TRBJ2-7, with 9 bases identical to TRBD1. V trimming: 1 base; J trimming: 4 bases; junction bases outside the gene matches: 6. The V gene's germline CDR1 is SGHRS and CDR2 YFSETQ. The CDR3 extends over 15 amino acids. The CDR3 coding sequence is TGCGCCAGCAGCTTGATGACAGGGGGAGGGTACGAGCAGTACTTC. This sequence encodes CASSLMTGGGYEQYF.

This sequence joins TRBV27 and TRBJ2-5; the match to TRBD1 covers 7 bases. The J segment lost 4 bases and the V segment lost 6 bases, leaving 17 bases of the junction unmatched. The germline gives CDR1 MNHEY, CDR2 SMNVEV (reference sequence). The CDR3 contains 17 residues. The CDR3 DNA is TGTGCCAGCAGCTCCTCCGCAGACAGGGTCCGACTAGAGACCCAGTACTTC. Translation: CASSSSADRVRLETQYF.